This record concerns one T cell receptor beta chain sequence. These data originate in a study of technical replicates of blood from a handful of donors. This CDR3 has 14 amino acids. CDR1 MGHRA and CDR2 YSYEKL come from the germline V gene. The V and J ends lost 0 bases and 4 bases respectively, with 9 bases between them. The protocol was immunoSEQ multiplex PCR, while the TCRdb copy is restricted to in-frame clones and leaves out a portion. The data show roughly 82,000 clones, roughly 95% seen once. Sequenced: T cells isolated from PBMCs. This chain links TRBV4-1 with TRBJ1-2, with D unresolved. This TCR derives from a human donor in good health. The CDR3 region is CASSQDLGSYGYTF. Written as DNA, the CDR3 is TGCGCCAGCAGCCAAGATCTGGGGAGCTATGGCTACACCTTC.